The 20 T cell receptor beta chains below come from one sample, sequenced in a study of T cells expressing NK-cell markers. TCRdb re-called the 5' RACE reads and catalogs CDR3 proteins one per entry, DNA excluded. The table gives hundreds of thousands of distinct CDR3 sequences; the top ten clones make up roughly 3.6% of it. Sequences were obtained from blood T cells: a sorted CD56 or NKG2C T cell subset, CD4+ or CD8+ T cells, or bulk PBMC T cells (not recorded which). These receptor sequences come from a man between 18 and 35 years old in good health.

CDR3 sequence reads: CASSAEDRGQTQYF. The chain is built from TRBV10-1 and TRBJ2-5; no DNA is available, so the TRBD1 call from TCRdb remains unchecked. Germline CDR1 reads WNHNN; CDR2 reads SYGVQD (reference sequence). The CDR3 consists of 14 residues.

The rearrangement links TRBV6-1 to TRBJ2-3; there is no DNA to check the TCRdb D call of TRBD1. Per germline, CDR1 MNHNS and CDR2 SASEGT. The CDR3 contains 16 residues. CDR3 sequence: CASSGTYGGGTDTQYF.

The chain's CDR3 is CAISGGRQAKNIQYF. The V and J genes are TRBV10-3 and TRBJ2-4; TCRdb selects TRBD1, and the lack of DNA leaves this call unchecked. Germline values: CDR1 ENHRY, CDR2 SYGVKD. The CDR3 is 15 residues long.

The rearrangement joins TRBV10-2 to TRBJ2-1; with no DNA, the TCRdb D assignment of TRBD2 cannot be verified. The CDR3 has 13 amino acids. The germline V gene encodes CDR1 WSHSY and CDR2 SAAADI. The CDR3 is CALRETEYNEQFF.

The gene calls are TRBV12-3 or TRBV12-4 and TRBJ2-1. CDR3 length: 16 residues. CDR3 amino acids: CASSLLGITSYNEQFF.

The chain uses TRBV5-1 and TRBJ2-2; without DNA, the TCRdb call of TRBD1 cannot be checked. The CDR3 sequence is 15 residues long. In germline, CDR1 is SGHRS, CDR2 YFSETQ. This chain's CDR3 is CASTRSPDNTGELFF.

The chain recombines TRBV5-4 with TRBJ2-3; without DNA, the TCRdb call of TRBD2 cannot be checked. Germline V gives CDR1 SGHNT, CDR2 YYREEE (reference sequence). The CDR3 runs 17 residues. The CDR3 here is CASSSGGASGSTDTQYF.

The chain links TRBV11-2 to TRBJ1-1. Germline V gene data show CDR1 as SGHAT and CDR2 as FQNNGV. This CDR3 is 14 amino acids long. CDR3 residues: CASSLDAVNTEAFF.

J is TRBJ2-7 and V is TRBV20-1; TCRdb lists TRBD1, though no DNA is available to test this call. This CDR3 has 15 amino acids. In germline, CDR1 is DFQATT, CDR2 SNEGSKA (reference sequence). CDR3 sequence reads: CSARAGERIQGEQYF.

The CDR3 reads CASGLGKASYEQYF. V gene TRBV27 combines with J gene TRBJ2-7. Germline CDR1 and CDR2: MNHEY and SMNVEV (reference sequence). This CDR3 spans 14 amino acids.

This chain uses TRBV4-3 with TRBJ2-1; TCRdb selects TRBD1, and the lack of DNA leaves this call unchecked. The CDR3 totals 15 residues. CDR1 is LGHNA and CDR2 is YSLEER in the germline V gene. The CDR3 loop is CASSQGPGSQYEQFF.

This chain joins TRBV24-1 and TRBJ1-5; TCRdb names TRBD1, which stays unverified in the absence of DNA. The CDR3 sequence is 14 residues long. Germline V CDR1 and CDR2: KGHDR, SFDVKD. The CDR3: CATSGPLSNQPQHF.

This chain links TRBV5-1 with TRBJ2-1. This CDR3 region has 19 residues. The germline CDR1 and CDR2 sequences are SGHRS and YFSETQ. CDR3 protein: CASSLGGGSRRSSYNEQFF.

The gene calls are TRBV29-1 and TRBJ1-4; the D gene TCRdb calls, TRBD1, cannot be checked with no DNA. The CDR3 loop spans 13 amino acids. Germline assignment: CDR1 SQVTM and CDR2 ANQGSEA. The CDR3 protein is CSGSDSINEKLFF.

The chain recombines TRBV24-1 with TRBJ2-4; TCRdb gives TRBD1 as the D gene, but with no DNA this cannot be confirmed. The V gene's germline CDR1 is KGHDR and CDR2 SFDVKD. The CDR3 is 15 amino acids. CDR3 loop: CATSDSGTDKNIQYF.

CDR3 amino acids: CAISASGEREGPEETQYF. The chain couples TRBV10-3 to TRBJ2-5; the D call from TCRdb, TRBD2, cannot be confirmed without DNA. The CDR3 contains 18 residues. In germline, CDR1 is ENHRY, CDR2 SYGVKD.

The gene calls are TRBV20-1 and TRBJ2-1; the D gene TCRdb calls, TRBD1, cannot be checked with no DNA. The CDR3 is 13 amino acids. The germline V gene has CDR1 DFQATT and CDR2 SNEGSKA (reference sequence). The CDR3 region is CSAPSRSYNEQFF.

The chain recombines TRBV12-3 or TRBV12-4 with TRBJ2-5; checking the TCRdb D call of TRBD2 is not possible without DNA. The CDR3 has 17 residues. The CDR3 loop reads CASSLDSGRGGVETQYF.

The chain couples TRBV29-1 to TRBJ2-5; as DNA is missing, the TRBD1 call by TCRdb cannot be tested. The CDR3 extends over 13 amino acids. CDR1 and CDR2 (germline): SQVTM, ANQGSEA. CDR3 residues: CSVGRGVGETQYF.

The genes are TRBV7-6 and TRBJ2-5. Germline CDR1 is SGHVS and CDR2 is FNYEAQ. This CDR3 contains 12 residues. The CDR3 here is CASSQTDFTQYF.